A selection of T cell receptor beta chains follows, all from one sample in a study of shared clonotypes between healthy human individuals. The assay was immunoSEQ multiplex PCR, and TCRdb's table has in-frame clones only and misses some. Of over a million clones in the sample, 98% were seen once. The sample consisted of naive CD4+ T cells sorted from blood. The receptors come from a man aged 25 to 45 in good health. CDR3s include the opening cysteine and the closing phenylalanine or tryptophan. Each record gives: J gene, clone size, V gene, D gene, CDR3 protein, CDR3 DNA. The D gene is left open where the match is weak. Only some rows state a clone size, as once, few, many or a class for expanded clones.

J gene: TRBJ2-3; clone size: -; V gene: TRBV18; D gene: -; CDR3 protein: CASSPDMGDTQYF; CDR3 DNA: TGTGCCAGCTCACCCGACATGGGTGATACGCAGTATTTT
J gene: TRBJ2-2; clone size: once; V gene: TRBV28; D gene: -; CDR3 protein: CASSTNYEPRSVLFF; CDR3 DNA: TGTGCCAGCAGCACTAACTACGAACCACGTAGTGTGCTGTTTTTT
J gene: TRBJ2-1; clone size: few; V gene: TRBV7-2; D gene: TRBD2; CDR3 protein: CASSLAGTSAYNEQFF; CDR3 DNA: TGTGCCAGCAGCTTAGCGGGGACTAGCGCCTACAATGAGCAGTTCTTC
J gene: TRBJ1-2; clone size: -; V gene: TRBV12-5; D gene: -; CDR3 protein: CASGTGEAGKGYTF; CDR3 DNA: TGTGCTAGTGGCACCGGGGAGGCAGGGAAAGGCTACACCTTC
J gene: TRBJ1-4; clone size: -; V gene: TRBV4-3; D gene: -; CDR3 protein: CASSQAGTNEKLFF; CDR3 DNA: TGCGCCAGCAGCCAAGCGGGTACTAATGAAAAACTGTTTTTT
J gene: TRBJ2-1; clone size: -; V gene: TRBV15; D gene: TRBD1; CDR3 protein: CATSRDNIYGTDNEQFF; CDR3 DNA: TGTGCCACCAGCAGAGATAACATTTACGGGACAGACAATGAGCAGTTCTTC
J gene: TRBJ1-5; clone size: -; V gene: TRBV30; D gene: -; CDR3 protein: CAWSVGSNQPQHF; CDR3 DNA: TGTGCCTGGAGTGTAGGGAGCAATCAGCCCCAGCATTTT
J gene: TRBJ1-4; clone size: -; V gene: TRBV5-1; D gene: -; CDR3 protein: CASSLDGQLSEKLFF; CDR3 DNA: TGCGCCAGCAGCTTGGACGGACAGTTATCTGAAAAACTGTTTTTT
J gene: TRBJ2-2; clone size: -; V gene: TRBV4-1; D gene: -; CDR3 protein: CASKREGTHTGELFF; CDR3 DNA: TGCGCCAGCAAAAGGGAAGGCACCCACACCGGGGAGCTGTTTTTT
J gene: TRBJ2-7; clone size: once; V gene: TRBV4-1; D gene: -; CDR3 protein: CASSQVAGGVYEQYF; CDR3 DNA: TGCGCCAGCAGCCAAGTGGCAGGGGGGGTCTACGAGCAGTACTTC
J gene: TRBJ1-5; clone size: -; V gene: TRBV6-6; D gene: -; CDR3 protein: CASERGVNQPQHF; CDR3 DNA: TGTGCCAGCGAACGGGGGGTGAATCAGCCCCAGCATTTT
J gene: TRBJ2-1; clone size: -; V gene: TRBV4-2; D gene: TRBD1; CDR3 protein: CASSPSLGQGSLGKGLNEQFF; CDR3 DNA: TGTGCCAGCAGCCCGAGCTTGGGACAGGGTAGTCTCGGAAAGGGCCTCAATGAGCAGTTCTTC
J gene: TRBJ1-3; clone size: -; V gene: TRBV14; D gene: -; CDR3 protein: CASSQGSFPGNTIYF; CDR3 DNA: TGTGCCAGCAGCCAAGGATCGTTCCCTGGAAACACCATATATTTT
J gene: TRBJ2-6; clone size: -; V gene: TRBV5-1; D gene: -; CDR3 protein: CASRGLPGANVLTF; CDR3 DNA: TGCGCCAGCAGAGGACTTCCTGGGGCCAACGTCCTGACTTTC
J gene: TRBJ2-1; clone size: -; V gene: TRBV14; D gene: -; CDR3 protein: CASSRGTSRGPEQFF; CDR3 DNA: TGTGCCAGCAGCCGCGGGACCTCTCGGGGCCCTGAGCAGTTCTTC
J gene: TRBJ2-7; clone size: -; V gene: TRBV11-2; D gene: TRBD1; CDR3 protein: CASSLADRGHEQYF; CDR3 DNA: TGTGCCAGCAGCTTAGCGGACAGGGGACACGAGCAGTACTTC
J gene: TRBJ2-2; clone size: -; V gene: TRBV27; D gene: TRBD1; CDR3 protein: CATQPGTGGGTGELFF; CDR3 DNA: TGTGCCACCCAGCCCGGGACAGGGGGCGGCACCGGGGAGCTGTTTTTT
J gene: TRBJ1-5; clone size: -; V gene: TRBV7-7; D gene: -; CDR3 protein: CASSLALGACQPQHF; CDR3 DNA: TGTGCCAGCAGCTTAGCGCTCGGGGCCTGTCAGCCCCAGCATTTT
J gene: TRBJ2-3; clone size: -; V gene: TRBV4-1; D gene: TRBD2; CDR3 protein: CASSQLAGVRDTQYF; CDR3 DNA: TGCGCCAGCAGCCAACTAGCGGGAGTAAGGGATACGCAGTATTTT
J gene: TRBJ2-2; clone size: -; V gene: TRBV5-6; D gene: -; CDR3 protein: CASSLWYTGELFF; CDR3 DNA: TGTGCCAGCAGCCTTTGGTATACCGGGGAGCTGTTTTTT
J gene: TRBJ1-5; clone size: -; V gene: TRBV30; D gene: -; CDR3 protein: CAFQQRNQPQHF; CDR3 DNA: TGTGCCTTCCAGCAGCGTAATCAGCCCCAGCATTTT
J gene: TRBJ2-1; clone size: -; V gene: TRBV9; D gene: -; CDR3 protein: CASSDPSSYNEQFF; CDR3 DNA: TGTGCCAGCAGCGACCCCAGCTCCTACAATGAGCAGTTCTTC
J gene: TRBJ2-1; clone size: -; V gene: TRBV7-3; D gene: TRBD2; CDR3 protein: CASSSRLAAYNEQFF; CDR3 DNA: TGTGCCAGCAGCTCCAGACTAGCGGCCTACAATGAGCAGTTCTTC
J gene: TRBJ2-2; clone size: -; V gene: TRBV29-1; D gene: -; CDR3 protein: CSVRGSGELFF; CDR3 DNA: TGCAGCGTTCGGGGGTCCGGGGAGCTGTTTTTT
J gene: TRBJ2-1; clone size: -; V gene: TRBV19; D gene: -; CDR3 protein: CASSIALPPDEQFF; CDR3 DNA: TGTGCCAGTAGTATAGCGCTCCCCCCTGATGAGCAGTTCTTC
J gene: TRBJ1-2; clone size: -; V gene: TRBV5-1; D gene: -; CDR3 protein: CASSLDNYGYTF; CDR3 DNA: TGCGCCAGCAGCTTGGACAACTATGGCTACACCTTC
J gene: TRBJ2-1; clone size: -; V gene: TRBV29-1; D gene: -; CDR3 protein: CSVEILSNEQFF; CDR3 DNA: TGCAGCGTTGAAATCTTAAGTAATGAGCAGTTCTTC